The next 20 T cell receptor beta chains were all read from a single sample in a study of CD8 T cells in Susac syndrome. When the RNA was reverse transcribed, random hexamers were used with an input of about 0.5 to 1 ug. TCRdb re-called the immunoSEQ multiplex PCR reads with MiXCR, one entry per CDR3 protein. The table shows some 120,000 distinct CDR3 sequences, with 90% to 95% occurring only once. Input material: CD4+ T cells from PBMCs. The receptors originated from a human donor with multiple sclerosis.

The chain has TRBV3-1 and TRBJ2-7; D is uncertain. The CDR3 has 15 residues. CDR1 and CDR2 from the germline V gene are LGHDT and YNNKEL (reference sequence). The V end was cut by 5 bases, the J end by 2 bases, with 16 bases between. CDR3 amino acids: CASSSRPLDTYEQYF. CDR3 coding DNA: TGTGCCAGCAGCTCCCGACCTTTAGACACCTACGAGCAGTACTTC.

The chain uses TRBV10-1 and TRBJ2-3, with D unclear. This CDR3 region has 13 residues. Per germline, CDR1 WNHNN and CDR2 SYGVQD (reference sequence). V was clipped by 2 bases and J by 3 bases, with 6 bases between them. The CDR3 protein is CASSEGLTDTQYF. CDR3 DNA: TGCGCCAGCAGTGAGGGGCTGACAGATACGCAGTATTTT.

This clonotype was seen a handful of times. J is TRBJ2-2 and V is TRBV29-1; 8 bases are a match to TRBD2. The germline CDR1 and CDR2 sequences are SQVTM and ANQGSEA. J was trimmed by 6 bases and V by 6 bases; bases with no gene match: 6. The CDR3 has 13 amino acids. CDR3 amino acids: CSVLRGGSGELFF. DNA for the CDR3: TGCAGCGTCCTTCGGGGGGGATCCGGGGAGCTGTTTTTT.

The rearrangement links TRBV7-3 to TRBJ2-7, with a tentative D call TRBD1 (6 bases). V lost 5 bases and J lost 6, with 14 bases in between. This CDR3 is built from 13 residues. Germline V lookup: CDR1 SGHTA, CDR2 FQGTGA. In nucleotides, the CDR3 is TGTGCCAGCAGCAAGACAGGTTCCGGCGAGCAGTACTTC. Translating it yields CASSKTGSGEQYF.

This chain uses TRBV7-9 with TRBJ2-7, with 10 bases identical to TRBD2. Germline-derived CDR1 and CDR2 are SEHNR and FQNEAQ (reference sequence). V gave up 6 bases and J gave up 3 bases; unmatched junction bases: 11. The CDR3 consists of 16 residues. CDR3 nucleotide sequence: TGTGCCAGCAGTTCACCACCTAGCGGGAGTCGCTACGAGCAGTACTTC. Protein product: CASSSPPSGSRYEQYF. Full variable domain (rest looked up from reference TRBV7-9 and TRBJ2-7): DTGVSQNPRHKITKRGQNVTFRCDPISEHNRLYWYRQTLGQGPEFLTYFQNEAQLEKSRLLSDRFSAERPKGSFSTLEIQRTEQGDSAMYLCASSSPPSGSRYEQYFGPGTRLTVT.

This chain connects TRBV6-1 to TRBJ2-7; D remains ambiguous. Germline V gene lookup returns CDR1 MNHNS and CDR2 SASEGT. The CDR3 consists of 16 residues. V lost 2 bases and J 2 bases, leaving 16 bases between the germline ends. The CDR3 here is CASSESVNSLTYEQYF. The CDR3 nucleotides are TGTGCCAGCAGTGAATCCGTGAACAGCCTGACCTACGAGCAGTACTTC.

The chain uses TRBV30 and TRBJ1-3; D might be TRBD1 (6 bases). The CDR3 runs to 13 residues. The germline V gene encodes CDR1 GTSNPN and CDR2 SVGIG (reference sequence). Trimming stripped 5 bases from V and 3 bases from J, with 11 bases between. The CDR3, as DNA: TGTGCCTGGGATAGGACAGTTGGAAACACCATATATTTT. Amino acid sequence: CAWDRTVGNTIYF.

J is TRBJ1-1 and V is TRBV5-4; D call uncertain. Germline CDR1 is SGHNT and CDR2 is YYREEE (reference sequence). Trimming removed 4 bases at V and 5 bases at J, with 6 bases between. This CDR3 has 11 residues. In DNA, the CDR3 is TGTGCCAGCAGCGAGCAGACTGAAGCTTTCTTT. It specifies CASSEQTEAFF.

CDR3 sequence (DNA): TGTGCCAGCAGTTGGGACAGGAGGGAGCTGTTTTTT. Encoded protein: CASSWDRRELFF. The chain uses TRBV6-5 and TRBJ2-2; 8 bases match TRBD1. Germline CDR1 is MNHEY and CDR2 is SVGAGI. The CDR3 spans 12 residues. The trim removed 4 bases at V and 9 bases at J, leaving 1 base unmatched.

The V call is TRBV18, the J call TRBJ1-1; D remains ambiguous. Trimming left V 5 bases short and J 8 bases short, with 12 bases between. Germline V gives CDR1 KGHSH, CDR2 LQKENI. The CDR3 has 12 amino acids. The CDR3 coding sequence is TGTGCCAGCTCAACAGAAGCAAAAGAAGCTTTCTTT. Protein product: CASSTEAKEAFF.

The chain combines TRBV5-6 with TRBJ2-7; D gene unclear. Trimming left V 6 bases short and J 3 bases short, with 13 bases between. CDR3 length equals 13 residues. From germline, CDR1 is SGHDT and CDR2 YYEEEE. In DNA form, the CDR3 reads TGTGCCAGCACCTCCTCGCGGTACTACGAGCAGTACTTC. It encodes CASTSSRYYEQYF.

The rearrangement joins TRBV6-5 to TRBJ2-7; unclear D gene. CDR1 MNHEY and CDR2 SVGAGI come from the germline V gene. Trimming cost V 7 bases and J 2 bases, with 12 bases left between them. CDR3 length: 13 amino acids. CDR3 nucleotide sequence: TGTGCCAGCAAGGAGACTGGGGCCTACGAGCAGTACTTC. Translating it yields CASKETGAYEQYF.

The chain joins TRBV12-3 or TRBV12-4 to TRBJ1-1; D is perhaps TRBD1 (5 bases). The CDR3 is 12 amino acids. Trimming removed 7 bases at V and 6 bases at J, with 12 bases between. CDR3 sequence reads: CASTLARAEAFF. The CDR3 bases are TGTGCCAGCACCCTGGCCAGGGCTGAAGCTTTCTTT.

The chain joins TRBV19 to TRBJ1-1; D is ambiguous. The V gene lost 4 bases and the J gene lost 2 bases, with 17 bases spanning the gap. CDR3 length: 16 amino acids. Per the germline V gene, CDR1 is LNHDA and CDR2 is SQIVND (reference sequence). The CDR3 DNA reads TGTGCCAGTAGTACCTCCTTCTGGGCCGATAACACTGAAGCTTTCTTT. This sequence encodes CASSTSFWADNTEAFF.

The CDR3 DNA follows: TGCGCCAGCAGCTTAAATACAGGGAGCACAGATACGCAGTATTTT. Translation: CASSLNTGSTDTQYF. The chain combines TRBV5-1 with TRBJ2-3; weak D call: TRBD1 (6 bases). In germline, CDR1 is SGHRS, CDR2 YFSETQ. This CDR3 is built from 15 residues. Trimming removed 2 bases at V and 0 bases at J, with 10 bases between. Variable domain in full (rest from reference TRBV5-1 and TRBJ2-3): KAGVTQTPRYLIKTRGQQVTLSCSPISGHRSVSWYQQTPGQGLQFLFEYFSETQRNKGNFPGRFSGRQFSNSRSEMNVSTLELGDSALYLCASSLNTGSTDTQYFGPGTRLTVL.

This sequence joins TRBV5-1 and TRBJ2-5; unclear D gene. The length of the CDR3 is 14 residues. Germline V gene sequence: CDR1 SGHRS, CDR2 YFSETQ. V dropped 3 bases and J dropped 4 bases, with 13 bases sitting between them. The CDR3 spells CASSYAGDTETQYF. DNA for the CDR3: TGCGCCAGCAGCTACGCAGGTGACACAGAGACCCAGTACTTC.

This clonotype was counted only a few times. V and J are TRBV4-1 and TRBJ2-7, with D maybe TRBD1 (5 bases). This CDR3 is built from 14 residues. Trimming took off 1 base at V and 3 bases at J, with 10 bases between the two ends. Germline values: CDR1 MGHRA, CDR2 YSYEKL. CDR3 sequence reads: CASSQVTADYEQYF. The CDR3 region has the DNA TGCGCCAGCAGCCAAGTGACAGCAGACTACGAGCAGTACTTC.

This clonotype was seen once. The J gene is TRBJ2-3, the V gene TRBV7-9; a weak D match, TRBD2 (5 bases). The length of the CDR3 is 14 residues. CDR1 and CDR2 (germline): SEHNR, FQNEAQ (reference sequence). V was cut by 6 bases and J by 2 bases, with 12 bases left in between. The CDR3 protein is CASRQSGSTDTQYF. CDR3 nucleotide sequence: TGTGCCAGCAGACAAAGCGGTTCCACAGATACGCAGTATTTT.

The genes are TRBV5-4 and TRBJ1-2; unclear D gene. V lost 0 bases to trimming and J lost 8 bases, with 8 bases between them. CDR3 length: 12 residues. CDR1 is SGHNT, CDR2 YYREEE, per germline (reference sequence). The CDR3 loop is CASSLDTVGYTF. The CDR3 DNA reads as TGTGCCAGCAGCTTGGACACGGTAGGCTACACCTTC.

The chain has TRBV20-1 and TRBJ2-3, with D possibly TRBD2 on 5 matching bases. The CDR3 has 16 residues. CDR1 is DFQATT, CDR2 SNEGSKA, per germline (reference sequence). V lost 8 bases and J 3 bases, leaving 24 bases between the germline ends. The CDR3 DNA is TGCAGTCTAGCCCTGTTGGCGGCGGTGAGGACAGATACGCAGTATTTT. This encodes CSLALLAAVRTDTQYF.